This passage covers 32 T cell receptor beta chains from one sample sequenced in a study of blood T cell repertoires in COVID-19. Generated by immunoSEQ multiplex PCR, the TCRdb table keeps only in-frame clones and is missing some. The sample holds a few hundred thousand clones, more than 85% seen once. The sample comprised PBMCs or T cells enriched from blood (not recorded which). These receptors were obtained from a woman in her 30s who had recovered from COVID-19.

J is TRBJ1-4 and V is TRBV27, with D perhaps TRBD1 (6 bases). This CDR3 has 16 residues. CDR1 and CDR2 from the germline V gene are MNHEY and SMNVEV (reference sequence). V was cut by 0 bases and J by 3 bases, with 11 bases left in between. The CDR3 loop reads CASSLSGAGANEKLFF. For the CDR3, the DNA is TGTGCCAGCAGTTTATCGGGGGCGGGGGCTAATGAAAAACTGTTTTTT.

The rearrangement joins TRBV12-3 or TRBV12-4 to TRBJ1-2; D not certain. V lost 3 bases and J 1 base, leaving 6 bases between the germline ends. This CDR3 region has 13 residues. CDR3 sequence reads: CASSFPNNYGYTF. In DNA form, the CDR3 reads TGTGCCAGCAGTTTCCCAAATAACTATGGCTACACCTTC.

The chain has TRBV19 and TRBJ1-5; D is ambiguous. V dropped 7 bases and J dropped 5 bases, with 15 bases sitting between them. The CDR3 has 14 amino acids. CDR1 and CDR2 (germline): LNHDA, SQIVND (reference sequence). This CDR3 reads CASNLRQLDQPQHF. CDR3 coding DNA: TGTGCCAGTAACCTGAGGCAGTTAGATCAGCCCCAGCATTTT. The variable domain in full, with the rest retrieved from reference TRBV19 and TRBJ1-5, is DGGITQSPKYLFRKEGQNVTLSCEQNLNHDAMYWYRQDPGQGLRLIYYSQIVNDFQKGDIAEGYSVSREKKESFPLTVTSAQKNPTAFYLCASNLRQLDQPQHFGDGTRLSIL.

This clone occurred once. The chain links TRBV29-1 to TRBJ1-3; no clear D gene. Germline CDR1 reads SQVTM; CDR2 reads ANQGSEA. Trimming removed 5 bases from V and 0 bases from J, with 11 bases in between. This CDR3 is 14 amino acids long. CDR3 residues: CSVLTAPSGNTIYF. Here the CDR3 DNA reads TGCAGCGTTCTTACAGCTCCCTCTGGAAACACCATATATTTT.

This clone came up once. V is TRBV30 and J is TRBJ2-7; D might be TRBD2 (5 bases). In germline, CDR1 is GTSNPN, CDR2 SVGIG (reference sequence). There are 13 residues in the CDR3. V gave up 2 bases and J gave up 0 bases, with 8 bases separating them. The CDR3 nucleotides read TGTGCCTGGAGTCCAGCGGCCTCCTACGAGCAGTACTTC. This codes for CAWSPAASYEQYF.

The V and J genes are TRBV14 and TRBJ2-7; the D gene is possibly TRBD2 (6 bases). Trimming took off 5 bases at V and 0 bases at J, with 20 bases between the two ends. The CDR3 is made up of 17 amino acids. Germline CDR1 and CDR2: SGHDN and FVKESK. The CDR3 bases are TGTGCCAGCAGCTCTCATCGGCAGGACTACAACTCCTACGAGCAGTACTTC. Its translation: CASSSHRQDYNSYEQYF.

This chain joins TRBV6-5 and TRBJ2-1, with 10 positions matching TRBD2. CDR1 MNHEY and CDR2 SVGAGI come from the germline V gene. Trimming cost V 7 bases and J 3 bases; bases outside gene matches: 6. This CDR3 is built from 15 residues. The CDR3 DNA is TGTGCCAGCAAATTAGGACTAGCGGACTACAATGAGCAGTTCTTC. This codes for CASKLGLADYNEQFF.

The gene calls are TRBV5-1 and TRBJ2-2; 9 bases map to TRBD1. Trimming removed 4 bases from V and 7 bases from J; junction bases left unmatched: 5. The CDR3 contains 14 residues. Germline V CDR1 and CDR2: SGHRS, YFSETQ. The CDR3 sequence: CASSRDRDGGELFF. The CDR3 DNA reads TGCGCCAGCAGCAGGGACAGGGATGGCGGGGAGCTGTTTTTT.

For the CDR3, the DNA is TGTGCCAGCATCATGGGGGGGACTACCACCTACAATGAGCAGTTCTTC. Its translation: CASIMGGTTTYNEQFF. The chain combines TRBV2 with TRBJ2-1; 7 bases are shared with TRBD2. The CDR3 has 16 residues. Unmatched junction bases numbered 11, after V lost 7 bases and J lost 2 bases. Germline CDR1 SNHLY, CDR2 FYNNEI.

The chain recombines TRBV28 with TRBJ1-3, with TRBD1 as a possible D gene (5 bases). CDR3 length: 13 amino acids. V was trimmed by 6 bases and J by 0 bases, leaving 6 bases between them. Germline lookup yields CDR1 MDHEN and CDR2 SYDVKM. CDR3 coding DNA: TGTGCCAGCAGCACAGGCTCTGGAAACACCATATATTTT. Amino acid sequence: CASSTGSGNTIYF.

J is TRBJ1-2 and V is TRBV28; D not certain. Germline loops: CDR1 MDHEN, CDR2 SYDVKM. CDR3 size: 15 residues. Trimming shortened V by 3 bases and J by 4 bases, and 15 bases separated the two germline ends. The CDR3 nucleotides read TGTGCCAGCAGTTTGGGGAACCTCGGGAGCTATGGCTACACCTTC. It is translated as CASSLGNLGSYGYTF.

The chain uses TRBV30 and TRBJ2-5; no firm D call. The CDR3 runs to 13 residues. Trimming removed 0 bases at V and 5 bases at J, with 10 bases between. Germline V gene data show CDR1 as GTSNPN and CDR2 as SVGIG (reference sequence). CDR3 protein: CAWSVNNLETQYF. For the CDR3, the DNA is TGTGCCTGGAGTGTAAACAATCTGGAGACCCAGTACTTC.

The V gene is TRBV6-5, the J gene TRBJ1-5; D perhaps matches TRBD1 (5 bases). The CDR3 loop spans 16 amino acids. The V and J ends lost 2 bases and 1 base respectively, with 12 bases between them. CDR1 MNHEY and CDR2 SVGAGI come from the germline V gene. CDR3 in amino acids: CASSYEGRGSNQPQHF. The CDR3 DNA reads TGTGCCAGCAGTTACGAGGGGCGGGGAAGCAATCAGCCCCAGCATTTT.

CDR3 DNA sequence: TGTGCCAGCAGTTTTTTTTCCCCGGAACAGGGTCACCACGAGCAGTACTTC. Its translation is CASSFFSPEQGHHEQYF. V usage is TRBV27 and J usage is TRBJ2-7, with a weak D call TRBD1 (6 bases). V was clipped by 3 bases and J by 5 bases, with 23 bases between them. The germline V gene has CDR1 MNHEY and CDR2 SMNVEV (reference sequence). The CDR3 length is 17 residues.

The V gene is TRBV4-3, the J gene TRBJ2-7, with D tentatively TRBD2 (6 bases). The CDR3 consists of 16 residues. Trimming took 4 bases from V and 3 from J, leaving 19 bases between them. The germline CDR1 and CDR2 sequences are LGHNA and YSLEER. The CDR3 nucleotides read TGCGCCAGCAGCCGTTCACGGGAGCTTCCTAACTACGAGCAGTACTTC. This encodes CASSRSRELPNYEQYF.

The chain employs TRBV5-4 and TRBJ2-2; 8 nucleotides align to TRBD1. The CDR3 consists of 15 residues. J gave up 3 bases and V 7 bases, and 8 bases lay outside the gene matches. Germline loops: CDR1 SGHNT, CDR2 YYREEE (reference sequence). The CDR3 DNA reads TGTGCCAGCGGAATACTGGACAGGGACACCGGGGAGCTGTTTTTT. It codes for CASGILDRDTGELFF.

The V gene is TRBV7-9, the J gene TRBJ1-5; no clear D gene. This CDR3 has 15 amino acids. The germline V gene has CDR1 SEHNR and CDR2 FQNEAQ (reference sequence). The V and J ends lost 4 bases and 8 bases respectively, with 18 bases between them. The CDR3: CASSSGLAGVEPQHF. The CDR3 DNA sequence: TGTGCCAGCAGCTCCGGACTTGCCGGCGTCGAGCCCCAGCATTTT.

DNA for the CDR3: TGTGCCAGCAGCTTAGGAGTGGATGGCTACACCTTC. As protein: CASSLGVDGYTF. The rearrangement links TRBV7-8 to TRBJ1-2; no firm D call. The V end lost 1 base, the J end lost 6 bases, and 6 bases lay between the germline ends. CDR1 is SGHVS and CDR2 is FQNEAQ in the germline V gene. This CDR3 has 12 residues.

The genes are TRBV4-1 and TRBJ2-7; 7 bases are a match to TRBD1. The V and J ends lost 1 base and 3 bases, in that order; junction bases with no gene match: 9. The CDR3 contains 16 residues. Per the germline V gene, CDR1 is MGHRA and CDR2 is YSYEKL. CDR3 nucleotides: TGCGCCAGCAGCCAAGGACCGACAGGGAAGGGCTACGAGCAGTACTTC. Its protein product is CASSQGPTGKGYEQYF.

This clone was seen a few times. The chain carries TRBV7-2 and TRBJ1-3, with D possibly matching TRBD1 (6 bases). The CDR3 consists of 13 residues. Germline loops: CDR1 SGHTA, CDR2 FQGNSA. V lost 5 bases to trimming and J lost 8 bases, with 13 bases between them. The CDR3 sequence: CASSPSQGHTIYF. CDR3 in DNA: TGTGCCAGCAGCCCCTCACAGGGACACACCATATATTTT.

This clone was seen once. The chain uses TRBV11-3 and TRBJ2-7, with D possibly being TRBD2 (5 bases). The CDR3 sequence is 14 residues long. Germline CDR1 and CDR2: SGHNT and YENEEA. V lost 1 base, J lost 5 bases, and 12 bases lay in between. The CDR3 loop reads CASSLGGRGNEQYF. The CDR3 coding sequence is TGTGCCAGCAGCTTAGGTGGCAGAGGGAACGAGCAGTACTTC.

This chain connects TRBV24-1 to TRBJ1-2, with D uncertain. CDR1 and CDR2 from the germline V gene are KGHDR and SFDVKD. V was trimmed by 9 bases and J by 1 base, leaving 2 bases between them. The CDR3 runs to 10 residues. The CDR3 here is CATLNYGYTF. CDR3 bases: TGTGCCACCCTTAACTATGGCTACACCTTC.

The genes are TRBV9 and TRBJ1-4; 9 bases line up with TRBD1. CDR3 length: 15 residues. The germline CDR1 and CDR2 sequences are SGDLS and YYNGEE. The junction had 4 bases not matched to a gene; V was cut back by 3 bases and J by 4 bases. Here the CDR3 DNA reads TGTGCCAGCAGCGGAGGGGACAGGGATAATGAAAAACTGTTTTTT. Translating it yields CASSGGDRDNEKLFF.

In its sample, this clone was seen once. The chain combines TRBV5-4 with TRBJ2-2; 7 bases are shared with TRBD2. Germline trimming cut 4 bases from V and 4 bases from J; bases unmatched to any gene: 7. Germline CDR1 is SGHNT and CDR2 is YYREEE (reference sequence). This CDR3 is built from 15 residues. CDR3 region: CASSLGLLSTGELFF. CDR3 sequence (DNA): TGTGCCAGCAGCCTGGGACTACTATCCACCGGGGAGCTGTTTTTT.

This clone was recorded a few times. The chain carries TRBV11-1 and TRBJ2-7; D is perhaps TRBD2 (5 bases). V lost 5 bases and J lost 2, with 13 bases in between. The germline V gene encodes CDR1 SGHAT and CDR2 FQDESV (reference sequence). This CDR3 has 14 amino acids. CDR3 residues: CASSAGPGTYEQYF. CDR3 bases: TGTGCCAGCAGCGCCGGACCGGGGACCTACGAGCAGTACTTC.

This clone appeared a single time. The chain couples TRBV28 to TRBJ2-5; D uncertain. CDR3 length: 15 residues. The germline CDR1 and CDR2 sequences are MDHEN and SYDVKM. V was cut by 2 bases and J by 2 bases, with 12 bases left in between. The CDR3 loop reads CASSLGWAEQETQYF. CDR3 nucleotides: TGTGCCAGCAGTTTAGGTTGGGCAGAACAAGAGACCCAGTACTTC.

The CDR3 DNA follows: TGTGCCAGTACAACGACAGGGCATCAGCCCCAGCATTTT. This codes for CASTTTGHQPQHF. The V gene is TRBV19, the J gene TRBJ1-5, with 7 positions matching TRBD1. Germline lookup yields CDR1 LNHDA and CDR2 SQIVND (reference sequence). J gave up 5 bases and V 7 bases, and 5 bases lay outside the gene matches. There are 13 residues in the CDR3.

The rearrangement joins TRBV6-2 or TRBV6-3 to TRBJ1-2; D is unresolved. There are 13 residues in the CDR3. The V end lost 3 bases, the J end lost 6 bases, and 11 bases lay between the germline ends. Per germline, CDR1 MNHEY and CDR2 SVGEGT. The CDR3 region is CASSYGKTNGYTF. The CDR3 region has the DNA TGTGCCAGCAGTTATGGCAAAACGAATGGCTACACCTTC.

The gene calls are TRBV18 and TRBJ2-1; a weak D match, TRBD1 (5 bases). Per germline, CDR1 KGHSH and CDR2 LQKENI. The V end was cut by 3 bases, the J end by 0 bases, with 12 bases between. The CDR3 covers 16 residues. The CDR3 reads CASSPTTVASYNEQFF. The CDR3 bases are TGTGCCAGCTCACCGACGACAGTGGCCTCCTACAATGAGCAGTTCTTC.

In this sample, this clone turned up a few times. The chain carries TRBV11-3 and TRBJ2-5; tentatively, D is TRBD1 (5 bases). This CDR3 spans 17 amino acids. The V end lost 2 bases, the J end lost 4 bases, and 20 bases lay between the germline ends. CDR1 SGHNT and CDR2 YENEEA come from the germline V gene. The CDR3 region is CASSLSGWQGSGETQYF. The CDR3 coding sequence is TGTGCCAGCAGCTTATCAGGCTGGCAGGGAAGTGGAGAGACCCAGTACTTC.

The CDR3 DNA reads as TGTGCCAGCAGCCGCCTCACAGATTCCTACGAGCAGTACTTC. As protein: CASSRLTDSYEQYF. The V gene is TRBV25-1, the J gene TRBJ2-7; D remains unclear. The CDR3 contains 14 residues. Germline lookup yields CDR1 MGHDK and CDR2 SYGVNS. Trimming removed 6 bases from V and 1 base from J, with 13 bases in between.

This chain links TRBV4-1 with TRBJ1-1, with a tentative D call TRBD1 (5 bases). Trimming stripped 3 bases from V and 4 bases from J, with 18 bases between. The CDR3 totals 16 residues. From germline, CDR1 is MGHRA and CDR2 YSYEKL. DNA for the CDR3: TGCGCCAGCAGCCAGTACCGTGGGGCGGGGAGCACTGAAGCTTTCTTT. Translated: CASSQYRGAGSTEAFF.